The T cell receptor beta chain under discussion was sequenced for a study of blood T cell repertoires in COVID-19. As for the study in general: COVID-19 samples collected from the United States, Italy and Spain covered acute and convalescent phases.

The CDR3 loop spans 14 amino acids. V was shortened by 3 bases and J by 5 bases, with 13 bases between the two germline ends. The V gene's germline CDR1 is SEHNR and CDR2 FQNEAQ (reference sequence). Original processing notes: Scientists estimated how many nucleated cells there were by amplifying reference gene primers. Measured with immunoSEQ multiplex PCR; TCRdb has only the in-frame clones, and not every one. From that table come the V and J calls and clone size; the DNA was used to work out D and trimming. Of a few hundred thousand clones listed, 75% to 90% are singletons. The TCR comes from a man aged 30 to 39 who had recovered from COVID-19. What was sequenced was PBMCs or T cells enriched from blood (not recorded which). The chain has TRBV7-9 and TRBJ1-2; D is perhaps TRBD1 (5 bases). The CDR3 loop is CASSFATGQYGYTF. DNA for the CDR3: TGTGCCAGCAGCTTTGCAACAGGACAATATGGCTACACCTTC.